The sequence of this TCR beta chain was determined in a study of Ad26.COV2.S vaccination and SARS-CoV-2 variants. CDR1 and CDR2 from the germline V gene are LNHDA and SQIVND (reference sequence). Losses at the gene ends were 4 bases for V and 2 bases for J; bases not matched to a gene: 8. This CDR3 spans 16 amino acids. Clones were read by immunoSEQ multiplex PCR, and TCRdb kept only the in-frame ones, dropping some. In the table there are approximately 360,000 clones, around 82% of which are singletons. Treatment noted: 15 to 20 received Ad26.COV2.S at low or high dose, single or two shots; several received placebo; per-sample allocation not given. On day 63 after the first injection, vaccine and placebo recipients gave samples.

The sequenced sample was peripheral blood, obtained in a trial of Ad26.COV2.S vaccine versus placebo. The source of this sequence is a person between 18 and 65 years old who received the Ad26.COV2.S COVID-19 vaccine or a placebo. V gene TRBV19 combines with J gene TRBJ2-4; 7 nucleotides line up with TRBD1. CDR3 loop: CASSTPGGATKNIQYF. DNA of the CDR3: TGTGCCAGTAGTACACCAGGGGGTGCAACCAAAAACATTCAGTACTTC.